What follows are 24 T cell receptor beta chains derived from one specimen sequenced in a study of shared clonotypes between healthy human individuals. Profiling relied on immunoSEQ multiplex PCR, and the TCRdb table lists in-frame clones only, not all of them. The sample yields some 1,100,000 clones, roughly 74% seen once. The specimen sequenced was memory CD4+ T cells from PBMCs. As for subset: CD45RA-negative fraction. The receptors were gathered from a man aged 18 to 30 in good health. Some clones in this sample may be carry-over from other donors' samples.

The chain employs TRBV7-3 and TRBJ1-1, with D uncertain. Germline V CDR1 and CDR2: SGHTA, FQGTGA. This CDR3 contains 14 residues. V lost 2 bases, J lost 5 bases, and 12 bases lay in between. The chain's CDR3 is CASSLSRWATEAFF. The CDR3 region has the DNA TGTGCCAGCAGCTTATCTCGGTGGGCGACTGAAGCTTTCTTT.

This chain uses TRBV19 with TRBJ2-5, with TRBD1 matching 9 bases. Germline lookup yields CDR1 LNHDA and CDR2 SQIVND (reference sequence). Germline trimming cut 4 bases from V and 4 bases from J; bases unmatched to any gene: 10. The CDR3 contains 16 residues. The CDR3: CASSTGTGQVAETQYF. The CDR3 bases are TGTGCCAGTAGTACCGGGACAGGGCAGGTTGCAGAGACCCAGTACTTC. Drawing the rest from reference TRBV19 and TRBJ2-5, the complete variable domain is DGGITQSPKYLFRKEGQNVTLSCEQNLNHDAMYWYRQDPGQGLRLIYYSQIVNDFQKGDIAEGYSVSREKKESFPLTVTSAQKNPTAFYLCASSTGTGQVAETQYFGPGTRLLVL.

This clone was observed a handful of times. The chain recombines TRBV28 with TRBJ2-5; 14 bases are a match to TRBD2. Trimming removed 5 bases from V and 5 bases from J; junction bases left unmatched: 10. Germline V lookup: CDR1 MDHEN, CDR2 SYDVKM. This CDR3 is built from 17 residues. The CDR3 here is CASSPGLAGGSGETQYF. DNA of the CDR3: TGTGCCAGCAGTCCAGGACTAGCGGGAGGTTCGGGGGAGACCCAGTACTTC.

This clone was seen once. Other DNA sequences in this specimen translate into the identical CDR3. The chain couples TRBV6-4 to TRBJ1-1; D call uncertain. There are 13 residues in the CDR3. Germline V gene lookup returns CDR1 MRHNA and CDR2 SNTAGT. Trimming took 3 bases from V and 4 from J, leaving 9 bases between them. The DNA of the CDR3 is TGTGCCAGCAGTGAAGGGCGGTCCACTGAAGCTTTCTTT. Translation: CASSEGRSTEAFF.

The rearrangement joins TRBV28 to TRBJ2-2, with 10 bases lining up with TRBD2. This CDR3 has 17 residues. Germline-derived CDR1 and CDR2 are MDHEN and SYDVKM. V dropped 2 bases and J dropped 7; count of bases not matched to a gene: 10. The CDR3 DNA follows: TGTGCCAGCAGTTTAACTACCGGGCTAGCGGGAGTCGGGGAGCTGTTTTTT. Translated: CASSLTTGLAGVGELFF.

This clone was detected only a few times. The CDR3 DNA reads TGTGCCAGCAGTTCGGACAGGGAGTACACCATATATTTT. Amino acid sequence: CASSSDREYTIYF. The chain combines TRBV27 with TRBJ1-3, with TRBD1 identical over 8 bases. J gave up 8 bases and V 4 bases, and 4 bases lay outside the gene matches. The germline CDR1 and CDR2 sequences are MNHEY and SMNVEV (reference sequence). This CDR3 is 13 amino acids long.

The gene calls are TRBV4-3 and TRBJ2-5; TRBD2 aligns across 8 bases. The J segment lost 2 bases and the V segment lost 4 bases, leaving 6 bases of the junction unmatched. Looked up from germline, CDR1 is LGHNA and CDR2 is YSLEER. The CDR3 contains 15 residues. The CDR3 region has the DNA TGCGCCAGCAGCCCGAGGGCGGGGGGACAAGAGACCCAGTACTTC. Amino acids: CASSPRAGGQETQYF.

The chain combines TRBV6-4 with TRBJ1-1; D is uncertain. Trimming shortened V by 3 bases and J by 1 base, and 6 bases separated the two germline ends. The CDR3 sequence is 13 residues long. Germline-derived CDR1 and CDR2 are MRHNA and SNTAGT. CDR3 loop: CASSDRENTEAFF. In nucleotides, the CDR3 is TGTGCCAGCAGTGATAGAGAGAACACTGAAGCTTTCTTT.

The sample holds one count of this clone. The same CDR3 arises from other DNA sequences in this sample as well. This chain links TRBV12-5 with TRBJ2-2; 14 bases align to TRBD2. V shed 4 bases and J 1 base; nucleotides not matched to a gene: 2. There are 17 residues in the CDR3. The germline gives CDR1 LGHNT, CDR2 FRNRAP. CDR3 nucleotide sequence: TGTGCTAGTGGTTCGGGGACTAGCGGGAGGAACACCGGGGAGCTGTTTTTT. This gives the protein CASGSGTSGRNTGELFF. Based on the CDR3 plus reference TRBV12-5 and TRBJ2-2, the full variable domain is DARVTQTPRHKVTEMGQEVTMRCQPILGHNTVFWYRQTMMQGLELLAYFRNRAPLDDSGMPKDRFSAEMPDATLATLKIQPSEPRDSAVYFCASGSGTSGRNTGELFFGEGSRLTVL.

J is TRBJ2-3 and V is TRBV2; D may correspond to TRBD1 or TRBD2 (5 bases each). V was pared by 0 bases and J by 1 base, with 11 bases between. In germline, CDR1 is SNHLY, CDR2 FYNNEI. The CDR3 has 16 residues. CDR3 sequence reads: CASSEARARGTDTQYF. CDR3 nucleotides: TGTGCCAGCAGTGAAGCGCGGGCCAGGGGCACAGATACGCAGTATTTT.

The chain carries TRBV28 and TRBJ2-5; D is uncertain. V lost 2 bases and J 2 bases, leaving 12 bases between the germline ends. This CDR3 contains 15 residues. Germline CDR1 and CDR2: MDHEN and SYDVKM. The CDR3 reads CASSLRGGSQETQYF. The CDR3 region has the DNA TGTGCCAGCAGTTTACGCGGCGGTTCACAAGAGACCCAGTACTTC. Full variable domain (missing parts from reference TRBV28 and TRBJ2-5): DVKVTQSSRYLVKRTGEKVFLECVQDMDHENMFWYRQDPGLGLRLIYFSYDVKMKEKGDIPEGYSVSREKKERFSLILESASTNQTSMYLCASSLRGGSQETQYFGPGTRLLVL.

This chain links TRBV5-4 with TRBJ2-1; 8 bases fit TRBD2. The CDR3 spans 15 residues. J gave up 5 bases and V 0 bases, and 4 bases lay outside the gene matches. Germline V gene data show CDR1 as SGHNT and CDR2 as YYREEE (reference sequence). The CDR3 spells CASSLAQRENNEQFF. The CDR3 nucleotides read TGTGCCAGCAGCTTGGCTCAGCGGGAGAACAATGAGCAGTTCTTC. The full variable domain, in which reference TRBV5-4 and TRBJ2-1 provide the parts outside the CDR3, is ETGVTQSPTHLIKTRGQQVTLRCSSQSGHNTVSWYQQALGQGPQFIFQYYREEENGRGNFPPRFSGLQFPNYSSELNVNALELDDSALYLCASSLAQRENNEQFFGPGTRLTVL.

As DNA, the CDR3 is TGTGCCAGCAGCTCCAGGGGTACTGAAGCTTTCTTT. This translates into CASSSRGTEAFF. This chain links TRBV7-2 with TRBJ1-1, with D possibly TRBD1 on 6 matching bases. V lost 4 bases to trimming and J lost 5 bases, with 8 bases between them. Germline loops: CDR1 SGHTA, CDR2 FQGNSA. The CDR3 contains 12 residues.

The V call is TRBV27, the J call TRBJ1-2; 7 positions agree with TRBD1. This CDR3 has 15 residues. Germline V gene sequence: CDR1 MNHEY, CDR2 SMNVEV (reference sequence). The ends lost 2 bases at V and 0 bases at J; junction bases unmatched: 3. The CDR3 DNA is TGTGCCAGCAGTTTACAGGGGACAGCTAACTATGGCTACACCTTC. Protein product: CASSLQGTANYGYTF.

The genes are TRBV5-1 and TRBJ2-1; D not certain. The CDR3 runs to 13 residues. Germline loops: CDR1 SGHRS, CDR2 YFSETQ. Trimming took 0 bases from V and 5 from J, leaving 6 bases between them. This CDR3 is CASSLDGNNEQFF. The CDR3, as DNA: TGCGCCAGCAGCTTGGATGGTAACAATGAGCAGTTCTTC.

The chain employs TRBV6-1 and TRBJ1-4; D not resolved. Germline-derived CDR1 and CDR2 are MNHNS and SASEGT. Trimming stripped 4 bases from V and 1 base from J, with 10 bases between. This CDR3 has 15 residues. In nucleotides, the CDR3 is TGTGCCAGCAGTGGGAGGTCGGGAACTAATGAAAAACTGTTTTTT. It codes for CASSGRSGTNEKLFF.

This chain joins TRBV18 and TRBJ2-3; no clear D gene. Germline CDR1 KGHSH, CDR2 LQKENI. CDR3 size: 14 residues. Trimming cost V 1 base and J 3 bases, with 8 bases left between them. CDR3 DNA sequence: TGTGCCAGCTCACCACGGGTCAAAACAGATACGCAGTATTTT. It encodes CASSPRVKTDTQYF.

V usage is TRBV4-1 and J usage is TRBJ1-1, with 10 nucleotides matching TRBD1. Germline-derived CDR1 and CDR2 are MGHRA and YSYEKL. V was pared by 4 bases and J by 1 base, with 3 bases of the junction left unmatched. This CDR3 has 15 amino acids. The CDR3 reads CASSPGQGRNTEAFF. The DNA for the CDR3 is TGCGCCAGCAGCCCGGGACAGGGGAGGAACACTGAAGCTTTCTTT.

J is TRBJ2-2 and V is TRBV7-3; D uncertain. CDR1 is SGHTA and CDR2 is FQGTGA in the germline V gene. The length of the CDR3 is 14 residues. The V end was cut by 4 bases, the J end by 8 bases, with 14 bases between. In DNA, the CDR3 is TGTGCCAGCAGCTACGGGTCCGCTTCGGGGGAGCTGTTTTTT. Encoded protein: CASSYGSASGELFF.

J is TRBJ2-7 and V is TRBV7-3; D uncertain. Trimming cost V 0 bases and J 5 bases, with 8 bases left between them. CDR1 is SGHTA, CDR2 FQGTGA, per germline. There are 13 residues in the CDR3. This chain's CDR3 is CASSLTSLHEQYF. CDR3 sequence (DNA): TGTGCCAGCAGCTTAACTTCCCTACACGAGCAGTACTTC.

This clone appeared a few times. This chain uses TRBV6-1 with TRBJ1-2, with D unclear. Germline CDR1 is MNHNS and CDR2 is SASEGT. This CDR3 is 12 amino acids long. V was clipped by 3 bases and J by 9 bases, with 11 bases between them. For the CDR3, the DNA is TGTGCCAGCAGTGACGGACCTGGGCGCTACACCTTC. Translating gives CASSDGPGRYTF.

The chain joins TRBV5-1 to TRBJ2-3; 14 bases are a match to TRBD2. This CDR3 comprises 16 residues. Germline values: CDR1 SGHRS, CDR2 YFSETQ. V lost 3 bases and J lost 4; bases outside the gene matches: 4. CDR3 region: CASSSGLAGVPDTQYF. The DNA for the CDR3 is TGCGCCAGCAGCTCGGGACTAGCGGGAGTCCCAGATACGCAGTATTTT.

V gene TRBV28 combines with J gene TRBJ1-2; D possibly corresponds to TRBD1 (6 bases). In germline, CDR1 is MDHEN, CDR2 SYDVKM. Trimming pared 3 bases from V and 3 bases from J, leaving 14 bases between. This CDR3 has 15 residues. The DNA for the CDR3 is TGTGCCAGCAGTTTCCCAGGACAGTGGGACTATGGCTACACCTTC. Residues: CASSFPGQWDYGYTF.

This clone was detected only once. The J gene is TRBJ2-1, the V gene TRBV4-1, with D possibly matching TRBD2 (5 bases). This CDR3 is 13 amino acids long. V was cut by 3 bases and J by 15 bases, with 18 bases left in between. Germline V gene lookup returns CDR1 MGHRA and CDR2 YSYEKL. CDR3 sequence: CASSQRAGEQRFF. The CDR3 region has the DNA TGCGCCAGCAGCCAGAGGGCTGGCGAACAGAGGTTCTTC.